The T cell receptor (beta chain) described here comes from a study of beta chain features in type 1 diabetes. Study results and caveats: Short templates might get an advantage during PCR, and this would be equal in patients and controls.

CD4+ naive, central memory, regulatory and stem cell-like memory subsets were isolated by sorting on CD45RO/CCR7/CD25/CD127/CD95/CD27. The whole isolated RNA underwent reverse transcription, so sequencing captured expressed TCRB transcripts. Profiling relied on immunoSEQ multiplex PCR, and the TCRdb table lists in-frame clones only, not all of them. The data show around 190,000 clones, approximately 13% seen once. This clone showed up just once. Its antigen is as yet unknown. Material for sequencing was central memory CD4+ T cells from blood. This clonotype was obtained from a young woman in good health.

CDR3 sequence reads: CASSSNGQETQYF. Here the CDR3 DNA reads TGTGCCAGCAGTTCAAACGGGCAAGAGACCCAGTACTTC. The genes are TRBV6-6 and TRBJ2-5; D uncertain. V was shortened by 4 bases and J by 2 bases, with 8 bases between the two germline ends. Germline V gene sequence: CDR1 MNHNY, CDR2 SVGAGI (reference sequence). The CDR3 covers 13 residues.